This is a list of T cell receptor beta chains from one sample in a study of cytomegalovirus exposure and HLA in healthy donors. Sequenced by immunoSEQ multiplex PCR; TCRdb stores in-frame clones only, minus some. Here the sample spans roughly 130,000 clones, 84% being singletons. What was sequenced was PBMCs. All receptors derive from a woman under 40 in good health and CMV-seronegative. Each CDR3 is given with its conserved first and last residue. A D gene is named only where the DNA matches it firmly. Expanded clones get a size class; other rows say once, few or many, or leave the size out.

clone size	V gene	J gene	D gene	CDR3 DNA	CDR3 protein
.	TRBV5-6	TRBJ1-5	.	TGTGCCAGCAGCTTGGCCGGGGAAAATCAGCCCCAGCATTTT	CASSLAGENQPQHF
.	TRBV2	TRBJ1-1	TRBD1	TGTGCCAGCAGTGGGGAACAGGGGAAGAACACTGAAGCTTTCTTT	CASSGEQGKNTEAFF
.	TRBV19	TRBJ2-7	.	TGTGCCAGTAGTTTGGACAGCGTCTACGAGCAGTACTTC	CASSLDSVYEQYF
.	TRBV4-3	TRBJ2-3	.	TGCGCCAGCAGCCAAGTTCGGGGATCGAGTACGCAGTATTTT	CASSQVRGSSTQYF
.	TRBV28	TRBJ2-2	.	TGTGCCAGCGAAAACAGGGAAGCGGGGGAGCTGTTTTTT	CASENREAGELFF
.	TRBV18	TRBJ2-3	TRBD2	TGTGCCAGCTCACCACTAGGACTAGCAAGCACAGATACGCAGTATTTT	CASSPLGLASTDTQYF
.	TRBV5-1	TRBJ1-2	.	TGCGCCAGCAGCTTGGAGGCAGGGGTTAACTATGGCTACACCTTC	CASSLEAGVNYGYTF
.	TRBV7-2	TRBJ2-5	TRBD1	TGTGCCAGCAGACGACAGGGAGAGACCCAGTACTTC	CASRRQGETQYF
.	TRBV5-6	TRBJ1-3	.	TGTGCCAGCAGCTTTCAGGCAGATGGAAACACCATATATTTT	CASSFQADGNTIYF
once	TRBV7-6	TRBJ2-3	.	TGTGCCAGCACCCCCTCTTGGGGCGCTCGCACAGATACGCAGTATTTT	CASTPSWGARTDTQYF